This entry describes one TCR beta chain. The authors ran a second PCR of roughly 6 to 12 cycles using a sample-barcoded 5' primer and a J-beta primer mix. TCRdb processed the 5' RACE reads anew with MiXCR; each CDR3 protein has one entry. The data show some 1.5 million distinct CDR3 sequences, roughly 27% seen once. CDR3 size: 16 residues. The V gene end was trimmed by 1 base and the J gene end by 3 bases; junction bases not matched to a gene: 2. Germline loops: CDR1 SGHDN, CDR2 FVKESK. The entry originates in a study of blood T cells in healthy people across ages. The chain joins TRBV14 to TRBJ2-3; 12 nucleotides agree with TRBD2. Sequenced input: blood. This sequence originates from a woman in her 30s in good health. CDR3 region: CASSQALAGGTDTQYF. The CDR3 DNA is TGTGCCAGCAGCCAAGCCCTAGCGGGGGGGACAGATACGCAGTATTTT.